This T cell receptor beta chain was recorded in a study of T cell repertoires in cytomegalovirus infection. In the study overall: Indications of both CMV infection and matching HLA type were provided by public TCR beta signatures. Study-level results: It was HLA-C-restricted CMV-specific TCR beta clonotypes that dominated the response ex vivo. Frequencies of public TCR beta families were cumulated, and this identified carriers of CMV plus the relevant HLA.

TCRdb ran MiXCR on the reads and lists one entry per CDR3 protein. The sample comprises approximately 56,000 distinct CDR3 sequences, around 20% of which are singletons, and about four fifths rests with the top ten. In this sample, this clonotype turned up a few times. Its antigen remains unidentified. The CDR3 loop spans 17 amino acids. Trimming removed 1 base from V and 0 bases from J; junction bases left unmatched: 5. Germline-derived CDR1 and CDR2 are SEHNR and FQNEAQ (reference sequence). This rearrangement joins TRBV7-9 to TRBJ1-4, with 7 bases fitting TRBD1. This sample comprised CD8+ T cells from cultured PBMCs, obtained from culture after CMV antigen stimulation. The TCR sequence derives from a human donor in good health (CMV status not recorded). Some clones in this sample may be carry-over from other donors' samples. The CDR3 sequence: CASSLVQGLATNEKLFF. CDR3 nucleotides: TGTGCCAGCAGCTTAGTACAGGGGCTTGCAACTAATGAAAAACTGTTTTTT.